This entry lists 23 T cell receptor beta chains sequenced from one sample in a study of blood T cell repertoires in COVID-19. Here immunoSEQ multiplex PCR was the method, and the copy in TCRdb shows in-frame clones only, minus some. Altogether roughly 200,000 clones are present, over 80% being singletons, with the ten largest covering around 1.3%. Sequencing input: peripheral blood. Every receptor here comes from a woman aged 25-40 years with COVID-19, enrolled during active disease.

J is TRBJ2-5 and V is TRBV4-2; a possible D gene is TRBD2 (5 bases). The CDR3 extends over 15 amino acids. V was clipped by 0 bases and J by 7 bases, with 15 bases between them. Per the germline V gene, CDR1 is LGHNA and CDR2 is YNFKEQ. CDR3 in amino acids: CASSQEDSIIGTQYF. CDR3 DNA: TGTGCCAGCAGCCAAGAGGACTCTATTATCGGGACCCAGTACTTC.

The chain joins TRBV2 to TRBJ1-1; 7 bases are a match to TRBD1. Trimming at V came to 5 bases and at J to 4 bases, leaving 10 bases not matched to a gene. This CDR3 comprises 15 residues. Germline V lookup: CDR1 SNHLY, CDR2 FYNNEI. CDR3 protein: CASSSEGGAGTEAFF. The CDR3, as DNA: TGTGCCAGCAGTTCCGAAGGGGGCGCAGGCACTGAAGCTTTCTTT.

The chain joins TRBV29-1 to TRBJ2-1; TRBD2 agrees at 13 bases. Unmatched junction bases numbered 7, after V lost 7 bases and J lost 7 bases. The CDR3 length is 14 residues. The germline V gene has CDR1 SQVTM and CDR2 ANQGSEA. The CDR3 sequence: CSATTSGGANEQFF. DNA for the CDR3: TGCAGCGCCACTACTAGCGGGGGGGCAAATGAGCAGTTCTTC.

The rearrangement uses TRBV7-2 and TRBJ1-6; 8 nucleotides align to TRBD1. Germline V gene sequence: CDR1 SGHTA, CDR2 FQGNSA. The J segment lost 4 bases and the V segment lost 1 base, leaving 6 bases of the junction unmatched. The CDR3 sequence is 17 residues long. The CDR3 bases are TGTGCCAGCAGCTTAGGATTGACAGGGGCATATAATTCACCCCTCCACTTT. Its translation is CASSLGLTGAYNSPLHF.

This clone was seen a handful of times. V and J are TRBV27 and TRBJ1-2; perhaps TRBD1 as D (6 bases). Germline V gene lookup returns CDR1 MNHEY and CDR2 SMNVEV (reference sequence). The CDR3 has 14 residues. The V gene lost 6 bases and the J gene lost 2 bases, with 13 bases spanning the gap. CDR3 DNA sequence: TGTGCCAGCAGCAACAGGGAGGGGAACTATGGCTACACCTTC. It codes for CASSNREGNYGYTF.

For the CDR3, the DNA is TGTGCCAGCGGAAGGGAGGCTAGCGGGAGCTACGAGCAGTACTTC. Protein sequence: CASGREASGSYEQYF. V usage is TRBV6-5 and J usage is TRBJ2-7, with 10 bases aligning to TRBD2. Per the germline V gene, CDR1 is MNHEY and CDR2 is SVGAGI. Unmatched junction bases numbered 10, after V lost 8 bases and J lost 3 bases. The CDR3 has 15 residues.

The V gene is TRBV5-6, the J gene TRBJ2-7; D may be TRBD2 (6 bases). The CDR3 is made up of 15 amino acids. Trimming shortened V by 4 bases and J by 1 base, and 15 bases separated the two germline ends. Germline-derived CDR1 and CDR2 are SGHDT and YYEEEE. The CDR3 reads CASSEGGWRSYEQYF. For the CDR3, the DNA is TGTGCCAGCAGCGAAGGAGGGTGGCGATCCTACGAGCAGTACTTC.

The V call is TRBV7-2, the J call TRBJ1-6, with D possibly TRBD1 on 6 matching bases. The germline gives CDR1 SGHTA, CDR2 FQGNSA. The CDR3 is made up of 17 amino acids. Trimming stripped 2 bases from V and 6 bases from J, with 17 bases between. CDR3 region: CASSLNSGGWGNSPLHF. DNA for the CDR3: TGTGCCAGCAGCTTAAATTCGGGGGGCTGGGGTAATTCACCCCTCCACTTT.

The J gene is TRBJ1-3, the V gene TRBV2; D remains ambiguous. With 4 bases removed from V and 1 base from J, the gap between germline ends came to 8 bases. Germline-derived CDR1 and CDR2 are SNHLY and FYNNEI. This CDR3 is built from 14 residues. CDR3 amino acids: CASSGRFSGNTIYF. CDR3 nucleotides: TGTGCCAGCAGTGGTCGGTTTTCTGGAAACACCATATATTTT.

This chain links TRBV19 with TRBJ2-2; 8 bases map to TRBD2. Germline V gene lookup returns CDR1 LNHDA and CDR2 SQIVND (reference sequence). With 5 bases clipped from V and 0 bases from J, the junction kept 5 bases outside the gene matches. The CDR3 consists of 16 residues. CDR3 nucleotide sequence: TGTGCCAGTAGTCCCTGGACTAGCCCGAACACCGGGGAGCTGTTTTTT. Protein sequence: CASSPWTSPNTGELFF.

CDR3 DNA sequence: TGTGCCAGCAGCCAAGGGACAGGGGGGAGTCAAGAGACCCAGTACTTC. Protein product: CASSQGTGGSQETQYF. This chain connects TRBV4-2 to TRBJ2-5; 10 bases match TRBD1. V gave up 1 base and J gave up 2 bases; unmatched junction bases: 4. The length of the CDR3 is 16 residues. The germline gives CDR1 LGHNA, CDR2 YNFKEQ.

The chain uses TRBV28 and TRBJ1-5; tentatively, D is TRBD1 (6 bases). The V end lost 5 bases, the J end lost 7 bases, and 15 bases lay between the germline ends. Per the germline V gene, CDR1 is MDHEN and CDR2 is SYDVKM. There are 14 residues in the CDR3. The CDR3, as DNA: TGTGCCAGCAGTCCTGGGGGGGCGCGGCAGCCCCAGCATTTT. As protein: CASSPGGARQPQHF.

J is TRBJ2-7 and V is TRBV30; 7 nucleotides match TRBD2. The V gene end was trimmed by 2 bases and the J gene end by 1 base; junction bases not matched to a gene: 8. Germline V gene sequence: CDR1 GTSNPN, CDR2 SVGIG (reference sequence). This CDR3 is built from 15 residues. CDR3 region: CAWSIGRTISYEQYF. CDR3 nucleotides: TGTGCCTGGAGTATCGGGAGGACAATTTCCTACGAGCAGTACTTC.

The CDR3 spells CASSGDLSTEAFF. As DNA, the CDR3 is TGCGCCAGCAGCGGGGACTTGAGCACTGAAGCTTTCTTT. The V gene is TRBV5-1, the J gene TRBJ1-1; D may be TRBD1 (5 bases). Germline V gene sequence: CDR1 SGHRS, CDR2 YFSETQ. Between the trimmed V and J ends, which lost 4 bases and 4 bases, there was a span of 11 bases. This CDR3 has 13 residues.

This rearrangement joins TRBV19 to TRBJ2-5; D is perhaps TRBD1 (5 bases). CDR3 size: 16 residues. Per the germline V gene, CDR1 is LNHDA and CDR2 is SQIVND (reference sequence). Trimming shortened V by 1 base and J by 2 bases, and 14 bases separated the two germline ends. The CDR3 loop is CASSIGPGQWQETQYF. CDR3 bases: TGTGCCAGTAGTATAGGACCAGGGCAGTGGCAAGAGACCCAGTACTTC.

The chain has TRBV27 and TRBJ2-1; 8 bases align to TRBD2. V gave up 6 bases and J gave up 6 bases; unmatched junction bases: 16. Germline V gene data show CDR1 as MNHEY and CDR2 as SMNVEV (reference sequence). This CDR3 is 17 amino acids long. CDR3 DNA: TGTGCCAGCAGGGCATTGGGGCTAGCGGGTCCCTCCAATGAGCAGTTCTTC. This translates into CASRALGLAGPSNEQFF.

The chain links TRBV5-6 to TRBJ1-1, with 9 bases matching TRBD1. The V gene end was trimmed by 4 bases and the J gene end by 6 bases; junction bases not matched to a gene: 4. CDR3 length equals 13 residues. Germline assignment: CDR1 SGHDT and CDR2 YYEEEE. CDR3 residues: CASSLTGGPEAFF. Written as DNA, the CDR3 is TGTGCCAGCAGCCTCACAGGGGGCCCTGAAGCTTTCTTT.

The V gene is TRBV27, the J gene TRBJ1-5, with 11 bases matching TRBD1. The CDR3 runs 16 residues. CDR1 MNHEY and CDR2 SMNVEV come from the germline V gene (reference sequence). Trimming cost V 6 bases and J 3 bases; bases outside gene matches: 7. CDR3 nucleotide sequence: TGTGCCAGCAGACGGACAGGGGGCGGCGACAATCAGCCCCAGCATTTT. This gives the protein CASRRTGGGDNQPQHF.

The chain recombines TRBV10-3 with TRBJ2-2; 9 bases are shared with TRBD1. Germline V gene sequence: CDR1 ENHRY, CDR2 SYGVKD. Germline trimming cut 9 bases from V and 4 bases from J; bases unmatched to any gene: 6. The CDR3 runs 14 residues. The CDR3 loop is CAIPGQGVTGELFF. The CDR3 nucleotides are TGTGCCATTCCGGGACAGGGTGTCACCGGGGAGCTGTTTTTT.

The J gene is TRBJ1-3, the V gene TRBV7-2; the D is unclear. Germline CDR1 reads SGHTA; CDR2 reads FQGNSA. The CDR3 length is 14 residues. V was shortened by 5 bases and J by 2 bases, with 10 bases between the two germline ends. Here the CDR3 DNA reads TGTGCCAGCAGCCCGGGGATCCCTGGAAACACCATATATTTT. This sequence encodes CASSPGIPGNTIYF.

The rearrangement uses TRBV9 and TRBJ2-7; 7 bases map to TRBD2. The CDR3 has 15 amino acids. Germline CDR1 SGDLS, CDR2 YYNGEE. V shed 4 bases, J shed 7 bases, and the junction held 14 bases outside the gene matches. The CDR3 loop is CASSLTGGGPGEQYF. The DNA for the CDR3 is TGTGCCAGCAGCCTAACTGGGGGAGGGCCGGGGGAGCAGTACTTC.

V usage is TRBV9 and J usage is TRBJ2-3, with a possible D match to TRBD1 (7 bases). The CDR3 contains 14 residues. Germline V CDR1 and CDR2: SGDLS, YYNGEE. Trimming took off 7 bases at V and 3 bases at J, with 15 bases between the two ends. DNA of the CDR3: TGTGCCAGCGGTGACAGGGCGGGAACAGATACGCAGTATTTT. It encodes CASGDRAGTDTQYF.

J is TRBJ1-2 and V is TRBV5-1; 8 bases are a match to TRBD1. The CDR3 consists of 13 residues. Germline values: CDR1 SGHRS, CDR2 YFSETQ. Trimming took 4 bases from V and 6 from J; bases not matched to a gene: 5. CDR3 residues: CASSVGTGNGYTF. CDR3 bases: TGCGCCAGCAGCGTCGGGACAGGCAATGGCTACACCTTC. The complete variable domain, with remaining parts taken from reference TRBV5-1 and TRBJ1-2, reads KAGVTQTPRYLIKTRGQQVTLSCSPISGHRSVSWYQQTPGQGLQFLFEYFSETQRNKGNFPGRFSGRQFSNSRSEMNVSTLELGDSALYLCASSVGTGNGYTFGSGTRLTVV.